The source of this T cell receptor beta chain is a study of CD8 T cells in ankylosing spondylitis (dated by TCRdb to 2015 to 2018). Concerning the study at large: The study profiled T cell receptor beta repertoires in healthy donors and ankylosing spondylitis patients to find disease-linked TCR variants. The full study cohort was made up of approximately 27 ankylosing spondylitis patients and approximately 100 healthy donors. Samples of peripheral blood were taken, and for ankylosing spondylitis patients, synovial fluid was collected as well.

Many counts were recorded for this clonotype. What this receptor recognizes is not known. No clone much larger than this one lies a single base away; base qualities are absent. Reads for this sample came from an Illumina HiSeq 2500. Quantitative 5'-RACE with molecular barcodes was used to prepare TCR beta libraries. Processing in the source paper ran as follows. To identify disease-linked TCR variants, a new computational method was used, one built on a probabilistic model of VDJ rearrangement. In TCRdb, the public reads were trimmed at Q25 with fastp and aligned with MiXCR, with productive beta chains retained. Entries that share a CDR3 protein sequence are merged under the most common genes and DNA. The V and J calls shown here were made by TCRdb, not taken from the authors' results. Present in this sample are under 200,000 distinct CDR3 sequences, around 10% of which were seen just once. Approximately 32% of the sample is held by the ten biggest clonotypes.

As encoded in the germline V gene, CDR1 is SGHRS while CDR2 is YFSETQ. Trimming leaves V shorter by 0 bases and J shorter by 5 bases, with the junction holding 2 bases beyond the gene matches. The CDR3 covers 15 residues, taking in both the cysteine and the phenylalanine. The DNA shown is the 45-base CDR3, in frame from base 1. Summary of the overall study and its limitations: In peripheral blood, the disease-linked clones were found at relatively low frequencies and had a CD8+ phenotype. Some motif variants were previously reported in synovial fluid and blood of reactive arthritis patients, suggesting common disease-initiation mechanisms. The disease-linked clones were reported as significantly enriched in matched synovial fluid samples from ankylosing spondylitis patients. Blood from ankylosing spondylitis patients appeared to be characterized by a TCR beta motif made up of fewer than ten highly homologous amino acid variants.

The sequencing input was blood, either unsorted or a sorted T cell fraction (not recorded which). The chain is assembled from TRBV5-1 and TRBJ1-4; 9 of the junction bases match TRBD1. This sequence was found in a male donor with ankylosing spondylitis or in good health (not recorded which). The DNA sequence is TGCGCCAGCAGCTTGGATGGGACAGGGAATGAAAAACTGTTTTTT. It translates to CASSLDGTGNEKLFF. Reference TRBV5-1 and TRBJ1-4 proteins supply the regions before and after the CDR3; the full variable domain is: KAGVTQTPRYLIKTRGQQVTLSCSPISGHRSVSWYQQTPGQGLQFLFEYFSETQRNKGNFPGRFSGRQFSNSRSEMNVSTLELGDSALYLCASSLDGTGNEKLFFGSGTQLSVL.